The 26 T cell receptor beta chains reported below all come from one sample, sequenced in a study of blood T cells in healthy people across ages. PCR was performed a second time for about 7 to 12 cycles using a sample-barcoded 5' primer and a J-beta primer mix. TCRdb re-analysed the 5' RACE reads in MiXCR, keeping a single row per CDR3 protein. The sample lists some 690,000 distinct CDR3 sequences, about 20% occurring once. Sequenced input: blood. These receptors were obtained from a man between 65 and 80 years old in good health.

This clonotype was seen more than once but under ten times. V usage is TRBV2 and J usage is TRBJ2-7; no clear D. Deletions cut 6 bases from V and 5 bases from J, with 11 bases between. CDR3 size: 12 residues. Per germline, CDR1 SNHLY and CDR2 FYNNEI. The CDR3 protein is CASRKEVNEQYF. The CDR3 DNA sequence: TGTGCCAGCAGGAAAGAGGTCAACGAGCAGTACTTC. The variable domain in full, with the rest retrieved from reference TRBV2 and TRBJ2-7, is EPEVTQTPSHQVTQMGQEVILRCVPISNHLYFYWYRQILGQKVEFLVSFYNNEISEKSEIFDDQFSVERPDGSNFTLKIRSTKLEDSAMYFCASRKEVNEQYFGPGTRLTVT.

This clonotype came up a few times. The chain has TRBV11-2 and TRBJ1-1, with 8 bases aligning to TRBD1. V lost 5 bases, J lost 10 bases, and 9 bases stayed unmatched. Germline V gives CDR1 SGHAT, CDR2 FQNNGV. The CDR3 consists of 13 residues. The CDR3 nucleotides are TGTGCCAGCAGCCTAGGACAGGGAGGTTTAGCTTTCTTT. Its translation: CASSLGQGGLAFF.

The CDR3 DNA reads as TGTGCCACCATACCCAGTAGCTCCTACGAGCAGTACTTC. Its protein product is CATIPSSSYEQYF. The chain is built from TRBV12-3 or TRBV12-4 and TRBJ2-7; D is unclear. The CDR3 loop spans 13 amino acids. Trimming left V 10 bases short and J 0 bases short, with 13 bases between.

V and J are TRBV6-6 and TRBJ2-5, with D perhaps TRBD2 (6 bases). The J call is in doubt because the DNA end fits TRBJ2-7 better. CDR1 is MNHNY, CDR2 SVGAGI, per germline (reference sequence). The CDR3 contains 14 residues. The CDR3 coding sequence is TGTGCCAGCAGTTACACCGGGACTCAAGACGAGCAGTACGTC. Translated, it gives CASSYTGTQDEQYV.

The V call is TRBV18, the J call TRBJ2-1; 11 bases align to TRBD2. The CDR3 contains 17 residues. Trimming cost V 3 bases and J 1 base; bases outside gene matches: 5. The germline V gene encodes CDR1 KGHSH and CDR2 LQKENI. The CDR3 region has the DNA TGTGCCAGCTCACCCAATAGACTAGCGGGGTCCTACAATGAGCAGTTCTTC. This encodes CASSPNRLAGSYNEQFF.

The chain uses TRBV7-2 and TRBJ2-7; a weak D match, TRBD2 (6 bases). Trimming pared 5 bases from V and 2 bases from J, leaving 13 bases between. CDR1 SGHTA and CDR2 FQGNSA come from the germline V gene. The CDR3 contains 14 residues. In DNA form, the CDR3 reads TGTGCCAGCAGCCTAACCACGGGGGCCTACGAGCAGTACGTC. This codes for CASSLTTGAYEQYV.

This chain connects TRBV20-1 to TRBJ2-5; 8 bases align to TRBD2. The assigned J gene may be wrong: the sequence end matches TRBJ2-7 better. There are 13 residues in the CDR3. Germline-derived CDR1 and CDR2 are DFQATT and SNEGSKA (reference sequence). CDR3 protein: CSAVSGATYEQYF. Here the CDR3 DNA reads TGCAGTGCTGTTAGCGGGGCAACCTACGAGCAGTACTTC.

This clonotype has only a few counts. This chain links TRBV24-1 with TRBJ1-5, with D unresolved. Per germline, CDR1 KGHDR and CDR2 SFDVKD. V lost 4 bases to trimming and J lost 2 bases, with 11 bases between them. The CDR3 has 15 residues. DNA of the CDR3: TGTGCCACCAGTGAATCCACAAGAGGCAATCAGCCCCAGCATTTT. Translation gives CATSESTRGNQPQHF.

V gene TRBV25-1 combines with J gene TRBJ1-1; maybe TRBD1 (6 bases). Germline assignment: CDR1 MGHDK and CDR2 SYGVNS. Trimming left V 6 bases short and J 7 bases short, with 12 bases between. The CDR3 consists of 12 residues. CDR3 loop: CASRGGQREAFF. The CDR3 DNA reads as TGTGCCAGCAGGGGGGGGCAGCGTGAAGCTTTCTTT.

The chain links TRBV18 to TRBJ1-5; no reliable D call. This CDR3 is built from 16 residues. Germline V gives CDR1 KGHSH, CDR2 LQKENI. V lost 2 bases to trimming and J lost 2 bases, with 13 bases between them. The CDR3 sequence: CASSPSAPQGNQPQHF. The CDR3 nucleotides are TGTGCCAGCTCACCATCGGCGCCCCAGGGCAATCAGCCCCAGCATTTT.

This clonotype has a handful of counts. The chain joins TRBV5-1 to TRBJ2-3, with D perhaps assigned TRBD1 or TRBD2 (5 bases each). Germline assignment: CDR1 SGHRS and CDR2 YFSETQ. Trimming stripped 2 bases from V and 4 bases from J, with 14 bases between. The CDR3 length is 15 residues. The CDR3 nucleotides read TGCGCCAGCAGCTTAGGGACGAGGAGCCCAGATACGCAGTATTTT. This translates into CASSLGTRSPDTQYF.

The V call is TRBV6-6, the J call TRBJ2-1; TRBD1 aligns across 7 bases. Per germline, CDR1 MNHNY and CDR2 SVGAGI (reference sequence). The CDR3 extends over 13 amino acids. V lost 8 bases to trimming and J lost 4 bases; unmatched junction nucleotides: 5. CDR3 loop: CASRDRTYNEQFF. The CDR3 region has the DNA TGTGCCAGCCGGGACAGAACTTACAATGAGCAGTTCTTC.

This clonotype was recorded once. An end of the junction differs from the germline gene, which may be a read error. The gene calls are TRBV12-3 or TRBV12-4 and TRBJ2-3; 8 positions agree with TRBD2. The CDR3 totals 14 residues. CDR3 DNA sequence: TGTGCCAGCAGTTTACACGGGGGGGTAGATGCGCAGTATTTT. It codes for CASSLHGGVDAQYF.

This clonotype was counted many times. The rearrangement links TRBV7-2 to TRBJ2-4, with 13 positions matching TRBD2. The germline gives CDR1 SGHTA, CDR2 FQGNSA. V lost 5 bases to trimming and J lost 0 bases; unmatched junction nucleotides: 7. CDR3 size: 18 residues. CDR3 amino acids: CASSLGLAGTLAKNIQYF. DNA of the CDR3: TGTGCCAGCAGCCTGGGACTAGCGGGGACACTAGCCAAAAACATTCAGTACTTC.

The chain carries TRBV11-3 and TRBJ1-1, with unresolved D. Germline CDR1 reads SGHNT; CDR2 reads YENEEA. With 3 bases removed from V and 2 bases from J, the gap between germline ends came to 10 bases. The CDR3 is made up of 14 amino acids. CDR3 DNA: TGTGCCAGCAGCTTGCAAGAGCGCAACACTGAAGCTTTCTTT. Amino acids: CASSLQERNTEAFF.

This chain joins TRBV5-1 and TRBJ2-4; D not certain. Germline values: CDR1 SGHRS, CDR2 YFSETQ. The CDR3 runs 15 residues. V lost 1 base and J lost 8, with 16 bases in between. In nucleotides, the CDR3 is TGCGCCAGCAGCTTGTTATCTGGGTCAGGAGACATTCAGTACTTC. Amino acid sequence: CASSLLSGSGDIQYF.

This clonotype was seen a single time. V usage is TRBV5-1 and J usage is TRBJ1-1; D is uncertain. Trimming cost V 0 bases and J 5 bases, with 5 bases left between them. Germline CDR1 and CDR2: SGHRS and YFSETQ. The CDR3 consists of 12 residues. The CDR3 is CASSLDVTEAFF. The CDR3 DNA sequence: TGCGCCAGCAGCTTGGATGTGACTGAAGCTTTCTTT.

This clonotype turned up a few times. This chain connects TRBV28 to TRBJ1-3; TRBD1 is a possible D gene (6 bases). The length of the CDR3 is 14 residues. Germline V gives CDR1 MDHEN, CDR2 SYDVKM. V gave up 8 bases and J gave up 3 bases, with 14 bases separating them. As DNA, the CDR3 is TGTGCCAGCCTTACCTCAGGGGTTGGAAACACCATATATTTT. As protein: CASLTSGVGNTIYF.

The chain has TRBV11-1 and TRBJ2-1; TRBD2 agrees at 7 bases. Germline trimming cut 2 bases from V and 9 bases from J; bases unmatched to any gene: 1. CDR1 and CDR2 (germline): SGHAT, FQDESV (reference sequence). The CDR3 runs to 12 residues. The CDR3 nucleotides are TGTGCCAGCAGCTTAAGGGAGGGTGAGCAGTTCTTC. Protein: CASSLREGEQFF.

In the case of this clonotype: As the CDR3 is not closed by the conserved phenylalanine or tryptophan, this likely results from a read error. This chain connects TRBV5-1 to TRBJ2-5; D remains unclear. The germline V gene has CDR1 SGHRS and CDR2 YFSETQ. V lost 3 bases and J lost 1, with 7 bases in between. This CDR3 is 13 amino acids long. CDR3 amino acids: CASSYRLQETQYI. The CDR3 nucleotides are TGCGCCAGCAGCTATAGACTCCAAGAGACCCAGTACATC.

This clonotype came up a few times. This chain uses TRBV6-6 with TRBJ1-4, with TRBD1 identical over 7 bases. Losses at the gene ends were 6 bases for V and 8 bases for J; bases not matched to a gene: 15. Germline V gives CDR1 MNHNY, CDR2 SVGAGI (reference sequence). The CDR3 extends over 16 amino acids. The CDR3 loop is CASSQRRRGRNEKLFF. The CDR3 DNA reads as TGTGCCAGCAGCCAAAGGCGAAGGGGGCGGAACGAAAAACTGTTTTTT.

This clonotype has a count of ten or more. The CDR3 here is CASSVGSRVGAKNIQYF. The CDR3 bases are TGTGCCAGCAGCGTAGGCTCCAGGGTGGGGGCCAAAAACATTCAGTACTTC. This chain uses TRBV9 with TRBJ2-4, with D perhaps TRBD1 (5 bases). Trimming removed 0 bases from V and 1 base from J, with 14 bases in between. The CDR3 length is 17 residues. The germline V gene encodes CDR1 SGDLS and CDR2 YYNGEE.

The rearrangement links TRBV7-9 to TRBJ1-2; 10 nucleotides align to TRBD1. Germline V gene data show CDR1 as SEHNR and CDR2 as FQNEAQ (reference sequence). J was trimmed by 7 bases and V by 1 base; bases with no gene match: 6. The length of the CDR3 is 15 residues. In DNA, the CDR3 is TGTGCCAGCAGCTTAGTTCCGACAGGGGGCAGTGGCTACACCTTC. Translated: CASSLVPTGGSGYTF.

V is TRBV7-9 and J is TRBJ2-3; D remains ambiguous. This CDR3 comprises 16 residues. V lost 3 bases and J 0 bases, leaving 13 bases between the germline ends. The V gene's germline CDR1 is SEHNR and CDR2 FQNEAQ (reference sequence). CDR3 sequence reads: CASSFAVLGSTDTQYF. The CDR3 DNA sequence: TGTGCCAGCAGCTTCGCGGTCCTAGGGAGCACAGATACGCAGTATTTT.

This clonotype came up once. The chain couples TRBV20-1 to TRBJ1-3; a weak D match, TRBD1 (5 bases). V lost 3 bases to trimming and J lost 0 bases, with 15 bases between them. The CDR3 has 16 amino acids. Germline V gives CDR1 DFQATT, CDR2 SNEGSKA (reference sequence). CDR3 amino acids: CSASIRDSLSGNTIYF. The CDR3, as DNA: TGCAGTGCTAGCATTCGAGACAGTCTCTCTGGAAACACCATATATTTT.

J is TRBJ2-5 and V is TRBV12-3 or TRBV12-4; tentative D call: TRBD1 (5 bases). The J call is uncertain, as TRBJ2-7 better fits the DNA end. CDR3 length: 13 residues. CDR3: CASSSSRVNEQYF. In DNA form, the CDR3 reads TGTGCCAGCAGTTCATCCAGGGTCAACGAGCAGTACTTC.